These T cell receptor beta chains were read from a single sample in a study of long-term antiretroviral therapy in people with HIV. Data came from immunoSEQ multiplex PCR; TCRdb stores just in-frame clones and leaves some out. Of 30,000 to 50,000 clones detected, about nine tenths appear once; the ten largest clones hold 4%. Sequenced here: unsorted PBMCs, sampled 1.2 years after starting antiretroviral therapy. The receptor set was obtained from a woman between 45 and 65 years old with HIV. Both conserved end residues are part of each CDR3. The D gene is left open where the match is weak. Rows give clone size only sometimes, using once, few, many, or a class for an expanded clone.

j_gene,d_gene,v_gene,abundance,len,CDR3aa
TRBJ1-4,NA,TRBV28,NA,12,CASSYGGEKLFF
TRBJ1-3,NA,TRBV5-1,NA,16,CASSPISAVSGNTIYF
TRBJ2-5,TRBD2,TRBV5-4,NA,16,CASSLGQRGVQETQYF
TRBJ2-3,NA,TRBV4-2,NA,16,CASSQTASGPTDTQYF
TRBJ1-6,NA,TRBV5-5,NA,15,CASSSSQGYNSPLHF
TRBJ1-1,NA,TRBV5-4,NA,13,CASSLWGNTEAFF
TRBJ2-5,TRBD2,TRBV5-1,NA,15,CASSLGGTSLETQYF
TRBJ2-2,NA,TRBV30,NA,16,CAWSVRRPANTGELFF
TRBJ2-7,NA,TRBV6-1,NA,15,CASMFAGGAQYEQYF
TRBJ1-3,NA,TRBV7-9,once,17,CATADGTGRFTGNTIYF